The following is a T cell receptor beta chain sequence with its context. No antigen is known for it. This entry comes from a study of blood T cells in healthy people across ages. Study-level points and caveats: Investigators viewed diversity estimates from one million T cells as underestimates, the study reported.

A sample-barcoded 5' primer and a J-beta primer mix were used in a second PCR of about 6 to 11 cycles. A single record per CDR3 protein comes from TCRdb applying MiXCR to the 5' RACE reads. The repertoire holds about 600,000 distinct CDR3 sequences, with 47% as singletons. Each individual donor underwent a draw of ten milliliters of peripheral blood. This CDR3 spans 14 amino acids. CDR1 DFQATT and CDR2 SNEGSKA come from the germline V gene (reference sequence). Trimming took off 5 bases at V and 12 bases at J, with 23 bases between the two ends. The chain links TRBV20-1 to TRBJ2-1, with a possible D match to TRBD1 (6 bases). This receptor was taken from a man older than 75 in good health. Sequencing was carried out using blood. The CDR3 spells CSAPRGPYTMRQFF. Here the CDR3 DNA reads TGCAGTGCTCCCAGGGGACCCTATACAATGAGGCAGTTCTTC.